The clone carrying this TCR beta chain was seen a handful of times. TCRbeta library construction was performed incorporating unique molecular identifiers. MiXCR was run by TCRdb on the PCR reads, yielding one entry per CDR3 protein. The sample consists of around 440,000 distinct CDR3 sequences, roughly 15% of them appearing once. This record belongs to a study of T-cell reconstitution after alpha-beta-depleted transplantation in children. This CDR3 is 16 amino acids long. Germline V gene lookup returns CDR1 SGHRS and CDR2 YFSETQ. J was trimmed by 6 bases and V by 4 bases; bases with no gene match: 9. The sample here was PBMCs, mostly from graft donor cells, taken 360 days after TCRalphabeta/CD19-depleted stem cell transplant. The sequence came from a boy less than two years old who had a stem cell transplant for Wiskott-Aldrich syndrome, so the T cells may come from the graft donor. The chain is built from TRBV5-1 and TRBJ2-1; 11 bases are a match to TRBD2. The CDR3 region has the DNA TGCGCCAGCAGCCGCCAGGGTAGCGGGGGGGCCAATGAGCAGTTCTTC. It yields the protein CASSRQGSGGANEQFF.